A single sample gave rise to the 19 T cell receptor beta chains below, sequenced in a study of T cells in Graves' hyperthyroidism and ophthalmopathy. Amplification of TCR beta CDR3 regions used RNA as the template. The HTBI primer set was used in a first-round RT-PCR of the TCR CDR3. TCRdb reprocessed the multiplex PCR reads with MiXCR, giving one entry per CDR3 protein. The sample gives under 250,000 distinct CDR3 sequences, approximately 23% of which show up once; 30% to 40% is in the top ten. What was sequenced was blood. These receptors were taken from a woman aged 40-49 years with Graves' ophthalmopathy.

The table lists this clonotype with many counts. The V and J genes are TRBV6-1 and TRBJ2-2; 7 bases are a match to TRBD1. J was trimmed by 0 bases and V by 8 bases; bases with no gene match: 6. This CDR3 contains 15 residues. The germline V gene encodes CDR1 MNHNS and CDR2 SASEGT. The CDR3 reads CASDTGTANTGELFF. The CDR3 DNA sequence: TGTGCCAGCGACACGGGGACAGCGAACACCGGGGAGCTGTTTTTT.

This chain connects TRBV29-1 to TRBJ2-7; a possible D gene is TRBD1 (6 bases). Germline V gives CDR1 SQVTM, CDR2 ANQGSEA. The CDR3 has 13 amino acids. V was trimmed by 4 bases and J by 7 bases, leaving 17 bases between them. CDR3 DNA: TGCAGCGTTGTCCGACAGGATACTACGGAGCAGTACTTC. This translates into CSVVRQDTTEQYF.

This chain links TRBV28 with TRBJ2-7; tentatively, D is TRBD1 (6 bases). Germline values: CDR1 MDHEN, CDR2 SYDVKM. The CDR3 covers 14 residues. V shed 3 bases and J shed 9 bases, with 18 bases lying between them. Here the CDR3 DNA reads TGTGCCAGCAGTTTGCTGGCTGAGGGGGACGGGCAGTACTTC. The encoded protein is CASSLLAEGDGQYF.

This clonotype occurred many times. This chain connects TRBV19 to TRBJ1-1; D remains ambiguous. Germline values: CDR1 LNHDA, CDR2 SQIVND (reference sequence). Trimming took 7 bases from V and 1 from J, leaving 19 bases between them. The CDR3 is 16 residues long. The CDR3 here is CASTPGGFLGNTEAFF. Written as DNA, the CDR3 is TGTGCCAGTACCCCCGGTGGTTTTTTGGGGAACACTGAAGCTTTCTTT.

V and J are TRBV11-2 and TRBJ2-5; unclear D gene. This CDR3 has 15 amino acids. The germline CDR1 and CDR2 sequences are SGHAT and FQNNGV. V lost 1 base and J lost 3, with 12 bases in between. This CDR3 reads CASSLGGIPEETQYF. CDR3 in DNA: TGTGCCAGCAGCTTAGGAGGTATCCCCGAAGAGACCCAGTACTTC.

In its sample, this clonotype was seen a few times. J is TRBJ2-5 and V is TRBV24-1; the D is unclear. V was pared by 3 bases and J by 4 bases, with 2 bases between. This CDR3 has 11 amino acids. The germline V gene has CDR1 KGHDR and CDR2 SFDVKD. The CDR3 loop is CATSDRETQYF. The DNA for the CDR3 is TGTGCCACCAGTGATCGAGAGACCCAGTACTTC.

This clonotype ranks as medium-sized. The CDR3 spells CASNPQGQPQHF. In DNA form, the CDR3 reads TGTGCCAGCAACCCTCAGGGACAGCCCCAGCATTTT. V and J are TRBV6-6 and TRBJ1-5; possible D gene TRBD1, 5 bases. CDR1 is MNHNY, CDR2 SVGAGI, per germline (reference sequence). The CDR3 contains 12 residues. Trimming removed 7 bases from V and 7 bases from J, with 11 bases in between.

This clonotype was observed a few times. CDR3 loop: CATSRDKGTGNGGYTF. The CDR3 region has the DNA TGTGCCACCAGCAGAGATAAGGGGACAGGGAATGGTGGCTACACCTTC. The J gene is TRBJ1-2, the V gene TRBV15, with 9 nucleotides matching TRBD1. The CDR3 loop spans 16 amino acids. J lost 7 bases, V lost 0 bases, and 9 bases had no gene match. The germline V gene encodes CDR1 LNHNV and CDR2 YYDKDF (reference sequence).

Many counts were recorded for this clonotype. In nucleotides, the CDR3 is TGTGCCAGCATACGACAGGGAGTAGGCTATGGCTACACCTTC. It specifies CASIRQGVGYGYTF. The gene calls are TRBV6-5 and TRBJ1-2, with TRBD1 matching 7 bases. The CDR3 is made up of 14 amino acids. Germline V gives CDR1 MNHEY, CDR2 SVGAGI. V shed 7 bases, J shed 4 bases, and the junction held 9 bases outside the gene matches.

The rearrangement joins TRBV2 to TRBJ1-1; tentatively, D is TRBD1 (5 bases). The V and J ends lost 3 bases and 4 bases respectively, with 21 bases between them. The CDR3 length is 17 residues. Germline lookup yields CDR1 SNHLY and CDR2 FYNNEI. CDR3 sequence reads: CASSEGGGARSGTEAFF. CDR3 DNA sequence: TGTGCCAGCAGTGAGGGCGGCGGGGCCCGGAGTGGCACTGAAGCTTTCTTT.

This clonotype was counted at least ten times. CDR3 bases: TGCGCCAGCAGCTTGACGGCGGGACAGGGTGGGGTGAACATTCAGTACTTC. Translated, it gives CASSLTAGQGGVNIQYF. The genes are TRBV5-1 and TRBJ2-4, with 9 positions matching TRBD1. Unmatched junction bases numbered 12, after V lost 1 base and J lost 7 bases. The CDR3 totals 17 residues. In germline, CDR1 is SGHRS, CDR2 YFSETQ.

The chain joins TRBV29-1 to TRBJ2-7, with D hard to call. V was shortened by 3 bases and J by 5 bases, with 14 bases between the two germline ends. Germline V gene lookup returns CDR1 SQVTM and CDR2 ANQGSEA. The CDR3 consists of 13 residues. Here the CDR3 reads CSVEGASFDEQYF. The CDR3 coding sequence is TGCAGCGTTGAGGGCGCGTCATTCGACGAGCAGTACTTC.

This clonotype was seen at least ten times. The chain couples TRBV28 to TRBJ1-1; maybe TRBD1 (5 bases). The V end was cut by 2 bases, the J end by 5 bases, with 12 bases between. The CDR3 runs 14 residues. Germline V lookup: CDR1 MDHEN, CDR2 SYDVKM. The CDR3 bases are TGTGCCAGCAGTTTAACCCAGGGAGGTACTGAAGCTTTCTTT. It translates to CASSLTQGGTEAFF.

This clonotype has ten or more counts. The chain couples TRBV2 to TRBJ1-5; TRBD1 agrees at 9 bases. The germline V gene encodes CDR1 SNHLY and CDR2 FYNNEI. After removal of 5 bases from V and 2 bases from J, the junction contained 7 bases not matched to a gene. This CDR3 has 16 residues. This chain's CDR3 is CASSWTGDDRNQPQHF. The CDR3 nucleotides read TGTGCCAGCAGTTGGACAGGGGATGATCGCAATCAGCCCCAGCATTTT. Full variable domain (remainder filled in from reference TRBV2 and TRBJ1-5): EPEVTQTPSHQVTQMGQEVILRCVPISNHLYFYWYRQILGQKVEFLVSFYNNEISEKSEIFDDQFSVERPDGSNFTLKIRSTKLEDSAMYFCASSWTGDDRNQPQHFGDGTRLSIL.

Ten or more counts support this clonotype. The CDR3 bases are TGTGCCTGGAGTTCCCTCGACGGCTCCTACGAGCAGTACTTC. Its translation is CAWSSLDGSYEQYF. The V gene is TRBV30, the J gene TRBJ2-7; D remains unclear. This CDR3 spans 14 amino acids. Germline loops: CDR1 GTSNPN, CDR2 SVGIG (reference sequence). The V gene lost 2 bases and the J gene lost 0 bases, with 11 bases spanning the gap.

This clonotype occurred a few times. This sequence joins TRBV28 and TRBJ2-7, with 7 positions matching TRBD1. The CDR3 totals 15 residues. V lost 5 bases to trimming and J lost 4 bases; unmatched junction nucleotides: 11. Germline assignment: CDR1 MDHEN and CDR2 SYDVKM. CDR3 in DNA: TGTGCCAGCAGTGCACACCGGGACAGCCCTTACGAGCAGTACTTC. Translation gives CASSAHRDSPYEQYF.

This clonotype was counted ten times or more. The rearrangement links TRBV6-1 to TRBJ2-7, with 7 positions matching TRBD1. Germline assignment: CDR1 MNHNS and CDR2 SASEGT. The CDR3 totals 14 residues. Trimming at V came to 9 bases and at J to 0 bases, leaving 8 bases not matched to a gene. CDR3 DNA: TGTGCCAGTGCTAGACAGGGTCTCTCCTACGAGCAGTACTTC. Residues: CASARQGLSYEQYF.

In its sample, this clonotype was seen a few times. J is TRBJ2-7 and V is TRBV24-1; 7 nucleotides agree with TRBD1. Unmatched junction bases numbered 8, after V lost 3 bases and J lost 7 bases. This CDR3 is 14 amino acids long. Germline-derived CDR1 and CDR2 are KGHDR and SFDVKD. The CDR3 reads CATSDERGHWEQYF. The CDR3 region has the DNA TGTGCCACCAGTGATGAGAGGGGGCATTGGGAGCAGTACTTC.

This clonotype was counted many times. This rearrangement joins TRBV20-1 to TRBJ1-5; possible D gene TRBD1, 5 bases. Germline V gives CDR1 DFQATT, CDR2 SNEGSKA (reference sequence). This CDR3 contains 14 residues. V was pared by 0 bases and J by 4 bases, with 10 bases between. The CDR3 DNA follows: TGCAGTGCTAGAGATGGGGCTTCAAATCAGCCCCAGCATTTT. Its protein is CSARDGASNQPQHF.